This T cell receptor (beta chain) is from a study of T cell clonality in common variable immunodeficiency. Findings and caveats of the study: In common variable immunodeficiency, TCR beta chains reportedly carried fewer deletions and N-nucleotide insertions. Compared with healthy controls, CVID subjects showed increased TCRbeta clonality, mostly in about a third.

Using immunoSEQ multiplex PCR, the repertoire was profiled, and TCRdb retains in-frame clones only, with some absent. The sample offers 25,000 or so clones and no singletons, the top ten holding 24%. Losses at the gene ends were 5 bases for V and 7 bases for J; bases not matched to a gene: 4. The CDR3 length is 14 residues. Per germline, CDR1 PRHDT and CDR2 FYEKMQ (reference sequence). This clone turned up a few times. What it binds is unknown. Read sequence stops 3 residues before the CDR3 end, and the germline J gene provides the missing end. The sequence was obtained from a human donor with common variable immunodeficiency. The sample taken for sequencing was peripheral blood mononuclear cells. The V call is TRBV13, the J call TRBJ1-6; TRBD1 agrees at 8 bases. The CDR3 spells CASSTGTGNSPLHF. Incomplete CDR3 DNA: TGTGCCAGCAGCACGGGGACAGGAAATTCACCC.